This T cell receptor beta chain was sequenced during a study of CD8 T cells in ankylosing spondylitis. The CDR3 runs 15 residues. J lost 1 base, V lost 2 bases, and 5 bases had no gene match. Per the germline V gene, CDR1 is SGHRS and CDR2 is YFSETQ. TCRdb called the 5' RACE reads again in MiXCR, with one record for every CDR3 protein. The sample lists approximately 150,000 distinct CDR3 sequences; under 35% were seen once. The rearrangement uses TRBV5-1 and TRBJ1-1, with TRBD1 identical over 7 bases. The origin of this receptor is a male donor with ankylosing spondylitis. The sequencing input was synovial fluid, either unsorted or a sorted T cell fraction (not recorded which). CDR3 nucleotides: TGCGCCAGCAGCTTTGAAGGGGGCCGGAACACTGAAGCTTTCTTT. Protein sequence: CASSFEGGRNTEAFF.